The 31 T cell receptor beta chains presented below share a single source sample, sequenced in a study of T cell changes during pregnancy in multiple sclerosis. Sequencing was performed with immunoSEQ multiplex PCR; in TCRdb, only in-frame clones are kept and a portion is missing. The table lists roughly 32,000 clones, roughly nine tenths of them singletons, with roughly 11% in the top ten. The specimen was CD8+ T cells from peripheral blood mononuclear cells, collected in the third trimester of pregnancy. These TCRs come from a female donor with multiple sclerosis, enrolled in a pregnancy study.

The V and J genes are TRBV6-1 and TRBJ2-3; 8 bases align to TRBD1. Germline CDR1 reads MNHNS; CDR2 reads SASEGT. The junction had 8 bases not matched to a gene; V was cut back by 3 bases and J by 0 bases. The CDR3 extends over 17 amino acids. Here the CDR3 reads CASSDPQGAASTDTQYF. CDR3 DNA: TGTGCCAGCAGTGACCCCCAGGGGGCCGCTAGCACAGATACGCAGTATTTT.

The table lists this clone with a count of one. The chain couples TRBV5-1 to TRBJ2-7; TRBD1 matches 9 bases. Germline values: CDR1 SGHRS, CDR2 YFSETQ. J gave up 2 bases and V 4 bases, and 1 base lay outside the gene matches. The CDR3 has 13 amino acids. The CDR3 here is CASSGDRAYEQYF. The CDR3 bases are TGCGCCAGCAGCGGGGACAGGGCCTACGAGCAGTACTTC.

V and J are TRBV16 and TRBJ2-7; 11 nucleotides line up with TRBD2. This CDR3 is built from 16 residues. V gave up 0 bases and J gave up 4 bases; unmatched junction bases: 5. The germline CDR1 and CDR2 sequences are KGHSY and FQNENV. CDR3 DNA sequence: TGTGCCAGCAGCCAATCAATTAGCGGGAGGGGGTACGAGCAGTACTTC. Amino acids: CASSQSISGRGYEQYF.

The J gene is TRBJ2-2, the V gene TRBV5-1; 10 bases fit TRBD1. Germline CDR1 and CDR2: SGHRS and YFSETQ. V shed 2 bases and J 3 bases; nucleotides not matched to a gene: 7. The CDR3 extends over 17 amino acids. The CDR3 protein is CASSFDPGQGYTGELFF. CDR3 sequence (DNA): TGCGCCAGCAGCTTTGATCCGGGACAGGGGTACACCGGGGAGCTGTTTTTT.

The rearrangement uses TRBV12-5 and TRBJ2-7; the match to TRBD1 covers 11 bases. Germline V CDR1 and CDR2: LGHNT, FRNRAP. The CDR3 covers 15 residues. Trimming at V came to 5 bases and at J to 3 bases, leaving 6 bases not matched to a gene. As DNA, the CDR3 is TGTGCTAGTGGTGCCGGGACAGGGGGAATCTACGAGCAGTACTTC. Translation: CASGAGTGGIYEQYF.

There are a few counts of this clone. V usage is TRBV7-8 and J usage is TRBJ2-7; TRBD1 agrees at 10 bases. V lost 5 bases, J lost 2 bases, and 12 bases stayed unmatched. CDR1 SGHVS and CDR2 FQNEAQ come from the germline V gene. The CDR3 length is 17 residues. CDR3 protein: CASSERTGGGGPYEQYF. CDR3 nucleotides: TGTGCCAGCAGCGAACGGACAGGGGGTGGTGGTCCCTACGAGCAGTACTTC.

The chain uses TRBV7-6 and TRBJ2-5; 13 bases line up with TRBD2. CDR1 is SGHVS and CDR2 is FNYEAQ in the germline V gene. This CDR3 is built from 16 residues. With V trimmed by 5 bases and J by 5 bases, 8 bases remained unmatched. Here the CDR3 DNA reads TGTGCCAGCAGCCTTACTAGCGGGGGGGCAAGGGAGACCCAGTACTTC. As protein: CASSLTSGGARETQYF.

The chain is built from TRBV9 and TRBJ2-1; 10 bases are a match to TRBD2. Germline loops: CDR1 SGDLS, CDR2 YYNGEE. The ends lost 4 bases at V and 6 bases at J; junction bases unmatched: 19. The CDR3 extends over 19 amino acids. The CDR3 bases are TGTGCCAGCAGCCATCCCCTGGGACTAGCGCGAGGACCCTTCAATGAGCAGTTCTTC. Its protein is CASSHPLGLARGPFNEQFF.

The chain uses TRBV11-3 and TRBJ2-2; 7 bases fit TRBD2. Trimming at V came to 4 bases and at J to 5 bases, leaving 13 bases not matched to a gene. The CDR3 is 17 residues long. The germline gives CDR1 SGHNT, CDR2 YENEEA. The CDR3 DNA sequence: TGTGCCAGCAGCTCCTCATTGGGAGGGCCGGGAACCGGGGAGCTGTTTTTT. It specifies CASSSSLGGPGTGELFF.

The chain links TRBV2 to TRBJ2-1; TRBD1 matches at 7 bases. The CDR3 covers 14 residues. V was clipped by 4 bases and J by 9 bases; unmatched bases: 9. Germline V gives CDR1 SNHLY, CDR2 FYNNEI. This chain's CDR3 is CASSGRQGSGEQFF. The CDR3 DNA follows: TGTGCCAGCAGTGGGAGACAGGGATCGGGTGAGCAGTTCTTC.

The chain carries TRBV6-6 and TRBJ1-4, with TRBD1 matching over 7 bases. Germline V lookup: CDR1 MNHNY, CDR2 SVGAGI (reference sequence). CDR3 length: 14 residues. V shed 6 bases and J 4 bases; nucleotides not matched to a gene: 5. CDR3 in DNA: TGTGCCAGCAGCCAGGGGACAGATAATGAAAAACTGTTTTTT. Its protein product is CASSQGTDNEKLFF.

This chain links TRBV2 with TRBJ1-1, with a weak D call TRBD1 (6 bases). V was trimmed by 8 bases and J by 0 bases, leaving 13 bases between them. CDR1 and CDR2 from the germline V gene are SNHLY and FYNNEI. The CDR3 has 14 residues. The CDR3 nucleotides are TGTGCCAGCCCCCAGGGGCGAGTGAACACTGAAGCTTTCTTT. It translates to CASPQGRVNTEAFF.

The chain employs TRBV15 and TRBJ1-1; D gene ambiguous. The germline CDR1 and CDR2 sequences are LNHNV and YYDKDF (reference sequence). V lost 6 bases and J 1 base, leaving 6 bases between the germline ends. The CDR3 length is 12 residues. This CDR3 reads CATSPGNTEAFF. DNA for the CDR3: TGTGCCACCAGTCCGGGGAACACTGAAGCTTTCTTT.

The chain combines TRBV18 with TRBJ2-5; D gene unclear. CDR1 and CDR2 from the germline V gene are KGHSH and LQKENI. The CDR3 is made up of 11 amino acids. The V gene lost 5 bases and the J gene lost 2 bases, with 3 bases spanning the gap. The CDR3 reads CASSSQETQYF. CDR3 sequence (DNA): TGTGCCAGCTCATCGCAAGAGACCCAGTACTTC.

This clone was recorded a few times. The J gene is TRBJ2-7, the V gene TRBV7-2, with a tentative D call TRBD2 (6 bases). The CDR3 covers 15 residues. Trimming cost V 4 bases and J 0 bases, with 13 bases left between them. Germline assignment: CDR1 SGHTA and CDR2 FQGNSA. In DNA, the CDR3 is TGTGCCAGCAGCTCCTGGGCGGGACTCTCCTACGAGCAGTACTTC. Its translation: CASSSWAGLSYEQYF.

The V and J genes are TRBV11-2 and TRBJ2-1; 11 nucleotides align to TRBD2. CDR3 length: 13 residues. Trimming cost V 2 bases and J 15 bases; bases outside gene matches: 6. The germline CDR1 and CDR2 sequences are SGHAT and FQNNGV. The CDR3 region is CASSLTTSGISFF. The CDR3 DNA reads TGTGCCAGCAGCTTAACGACTAGCGGGATTTCGTTCTTC. The entire variable domain, with the rest obtained from reference TRBV11-2 and TRBJ2-1, is as follows: EAGVAQSPRYKIIEKRQSVAFWCNPISGHATLYWYQQILGQGPKLLIQFQNNGVVDDSQLPKDRFSAERLKGVDSTLKIQPAKLEDSAVYLCASSLTTSGISFFGPGTRLTVL.

The chain joins TRBV4-2 to TRBJ1-3; no firm D call. The CDR3 loop spans 17 amino acids. CDR1 and CDR2 from the germline V gene are LGHNA and YNFKEQ. V shed 4 bases and J shed 0 bases, with 16 bases lying between them. The CDR3 region is CASSLVGQPSSGNTIYF. Here the CDR3 DNA reads TGTGCCAGCAGCCTTGTTGGGCAGCCGAGCTCTGGAAACACCATATATTTT.

This chain links TRBV18 with TRBJ2-1; 11 nucleotides match TRBD2. The CDR3 is 17 amino acids. The germline V gene has CDR1 KGHSH and CDR2 LQKENI. V was clipped by 0 bases and J by 6 bases; unmatched bases: 7. CDR3 DNA: TGTGCCAGCTCACCACCGGGACTAGCGGTATGGGGCAATGAGCAGTTCTTC. Protein sequence: CASSPPGLAVWGNEQFF.

This chain's CDR3 is CASSSHRGDEQFF. The CDR3 DNA follows: TGTGCCAGCAGCTCTCACCGGGGGGATGAGCAGTTCTTC. V is TRBV5-5 and J is TRBJ2-1, with TRBD2 matching over 7 bases. This CDR3 comprises 13 residues. Per the germline V gene, CDR1 is SGHKS and CDR2 is YYEKEE (reference sequence). V lost 3 bases, J lost 8 bases, and 5 bases stayed unmatched.

J is TRBJ1-4 and V is TRBV5-1; 9 positions agree with TRBD1. V trimming: 4 bases; J trimming: 4 bases; junction bases outside the gene matches: 2. The CDR3 sequence is 14 residues long. Germline CDR1 is SGHRS and CDR2 is YFSETQ. This CDR3 reads CASSRDRDNEKLFF. The DNA for the CDR3 is TGCGCCAGCAGCAGGGACAGGGATAATGAAAAACTGTTTTTT.

This chain links TRBV18 with TRBJ1-2; the D is unclear. Germline loops: CDR1 KGHSH, CDR2 LQKENI. The germline V and J ends were trimmed by 8 bases and 7 bases, with 8 bases remaining between them. This CDR3 is built from 10 residues. CDR3 DNA: TGTGCCAGCCGGGGTGGTGGCTACACCTTC. It translates to CASRGGGYTF.

This clone was counted once. The rearrangement uses TRBV5-5 and TRBJ1-5; TRBD1 agrees at 7 bases. CDR1 and CDR2 from the germline V gene are SGHKS and YYEKEE (reference sequence). J lost 7 bases, V lost 3 bases, and 7 bases had no gene match. CDR3 length: 14 residues. CDR3 nucleotide sequence: TGTGCCAGCAGCTCCTCACAGGGGTACCAGCCCCAGCATTTT. It yields the protein CASSSSQGYQPQHF.

This chain links TRBV9 with TRBJ2-7; 8 bases align to TRBD2. The trim removed 0 bases at V and 2 bases at J, leaving 4 bases unmatched. The CDR3 length is 15 residues. Per the germline V gene, CDR1 is SGDLS and CDR2 is YYNGEE. The CDR3 nucleotides are TGTGCCAGCAGCGTAGGCGGGGGGTCTACCTACGAGCAGTACTTC. Amino acid sequence: CASSVGGGSTYEQYF.

This chain joins TRBV4-1 and TRBJ2-1; D possibly corresponds to TRBD2 (6 bases). Germline V CDR1 and CDR2: MGHRA, YSYEKL. The CDR3 runs to 15 residues. Between the trimmed V and J ends, which lost 5 bases and 6 bases, there was a span of 17 bases. This CDR3 reads CASSSRGKKANEQFF. Here the CDR3 DNA reads TGCGCCAGCAGCTCCCGGGGGAAGAAGGCCAATGAGCAGTTCTTC.

This chain links TRBV15 with TRBJ1-4; D is unresolved. Germline CDR1 reads LNHNV; CDR2 reads YYDKDF (reference sequence). This CDR3 spans 16 amino acids. V was pared by 3 bases and J by 0 bases, with 11 bases between. CDR3: CATSSANRATNEKLFF. The DNA for the CDR3 is TGTGCCACCAGCAGCGCCAATCGGGCAACTAATGAAAAACTGTTTTTT.

The chain couples TRBV27 to TRBJ2-3, with TRBD1 matching 8 bases. Trimming cost V 11 bases and J 5 bases; bases outside gene matches: 6. Germline loops: CDR1 MNHEY, CDR2 SMNVEV (reference sequence). The CDR3 has 12 amino acids. CDR3 sequence reads: CAVRQGLDTQYF. In DNA form, the CDR3 reads TGTGCCGTTAGACAGGGGTTAGATACGCAGTATTTT.

The chain has TRBV7-9 and TRBJ2-2; tentative D call: TRBD2 (5 bases). The CDR3 is made up of 16 amino acids. The V gene's germline CDR1 is SEHNR and CDR2 FQNEAQ (reference sequence). V lost 7 bases and J 2 bases, leaving 17 bases between the germline ends. DNA for the CDR3: TGTGCCAGCATCCAAACGCAGAGCGGAAACACCGGGGAGCTGTTTTTT. It encodes CASIQTQSGNTGELFF.

The rearrangement links TRBV9 to TRBJ1-1; the D is unclear. CDR3 size: 14 residues. From germline, CDR1 is SGDLS and CDR2 YYNGEE. V gave up 1 base and J gave up 1 base, with 8 bases separating them. The CDR3 is CASSVRPGNTEAFF. DNA for the CDR3: TGTGCCAGCAGCGTAAGGCCGGGGAACACTGAAGCTTTCTTT.

The CDR3 protein is CASSGSMDGYTF. The CDR3 DNA reads as TGTGCCAGCAGTGGCAGTATGGATGGCTACACCTTC. V is TRBV25-1 and J is TRBJ1-2, with no clear D. The CDR3 spans 12 residues. V was clipped by 4 bases and J by 6 bases, with 9 bases between them. Germline CDR1 reads MGHDK; CDR2 reads SYGVNS.

The gene calls are TRBV27 and TRBJ2-7; 11 nucleotides match TRBD1. The CDR3 is 15 amino acids. From germline, CDR1 is MNHEY and CDR2 SMNVEV (reference sequence). With V trimmed by 5 bases and J by 6 bases, 9 bases remained unmatched. CDR3 residues: CASSPRGTGGFEQYF. The CDR3 nucleotides read TGTGCCAGCAGTCCCCGTGGGACAGGGGGTTTCGAGCAGTACTTC.

The chain combines TRBV7-8 with TRBJ2-7, with 8 nucleotides matching TRBD1. This CDR3 comprises 15 residues. In germline, CDR1 is SGHVS, CDR2 FQNEAQ. Unmatched junction bases numbered 12, after V lost 5 bases and J lost 6 bases. The CDR3 spells CASSLWTGKDREQYF. The DNA for the CDR3 is TGTGCCAGCAGCCTCTGGACAGGGAAGGATCGCGAGCAGTACTTC.